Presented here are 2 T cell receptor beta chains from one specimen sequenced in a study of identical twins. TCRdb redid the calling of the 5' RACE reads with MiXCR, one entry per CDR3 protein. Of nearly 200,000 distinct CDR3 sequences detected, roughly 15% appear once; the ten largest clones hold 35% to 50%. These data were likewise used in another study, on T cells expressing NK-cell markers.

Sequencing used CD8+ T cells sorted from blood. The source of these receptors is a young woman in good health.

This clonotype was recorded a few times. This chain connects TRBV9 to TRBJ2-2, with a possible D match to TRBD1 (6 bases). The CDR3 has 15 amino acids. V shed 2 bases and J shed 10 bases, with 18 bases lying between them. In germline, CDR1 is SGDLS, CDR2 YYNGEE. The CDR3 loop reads CASSVGENREEELFF. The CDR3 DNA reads TGTGCCAGCAGCGTTGGGGAAAACAGGGAAGAGGAGCTGTTTTTT.

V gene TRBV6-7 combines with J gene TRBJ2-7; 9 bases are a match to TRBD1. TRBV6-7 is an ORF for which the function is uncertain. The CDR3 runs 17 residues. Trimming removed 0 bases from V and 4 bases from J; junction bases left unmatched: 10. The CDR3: CASSYSGRDRDRYEQYF. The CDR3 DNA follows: TGTGCCAGCAGTTACTCGGGGCGGGACAGGGACAGGTACGAGCAGTACTTC.